This paragraph covers one T cell receptor (beta chain) sequence. This sample stems from a study of blood T cell repertoires in COVID-19. As for the study in general: Acute and convalescent COVID-19 samples came from the United States, Italy and Spain. The cDNA or gDNA used as material had been derived from T cells, B-cell-depleted T cells, or PBMCs.

Self-reported history from a screening survey and questionnaire set each donor's cohort. The assay was immunoSEQ multiplex PCR, and TCRdb's table has in-frame clones only and misses some. The sample has a few hundred thousand clones, approximately 93% seen once. Sequenced material: PBMCs or T cells enriched from blood (not recorded which). This TCR was recovered from a woman in her 40s who had been exposed to COVID-19.

The CDR3 region is CASSPDRGQGGYTF. CDR3 sequence (DNA): TGTGCCAGCAGCCCTGACAGGGGGCAAGGCGGCTACACCTTC. This chain uses TRBV7-2 with TRBJ1-2; 10 nucleotides agree with TRBD1. The CDR3 is 14 amino acids. V trimming: 5 bases; J trimming: 8 bases; junction bases outside the gene matches: 8. The V gene's germline CDR1 is SGHTA and CDR2 FQGNSA.